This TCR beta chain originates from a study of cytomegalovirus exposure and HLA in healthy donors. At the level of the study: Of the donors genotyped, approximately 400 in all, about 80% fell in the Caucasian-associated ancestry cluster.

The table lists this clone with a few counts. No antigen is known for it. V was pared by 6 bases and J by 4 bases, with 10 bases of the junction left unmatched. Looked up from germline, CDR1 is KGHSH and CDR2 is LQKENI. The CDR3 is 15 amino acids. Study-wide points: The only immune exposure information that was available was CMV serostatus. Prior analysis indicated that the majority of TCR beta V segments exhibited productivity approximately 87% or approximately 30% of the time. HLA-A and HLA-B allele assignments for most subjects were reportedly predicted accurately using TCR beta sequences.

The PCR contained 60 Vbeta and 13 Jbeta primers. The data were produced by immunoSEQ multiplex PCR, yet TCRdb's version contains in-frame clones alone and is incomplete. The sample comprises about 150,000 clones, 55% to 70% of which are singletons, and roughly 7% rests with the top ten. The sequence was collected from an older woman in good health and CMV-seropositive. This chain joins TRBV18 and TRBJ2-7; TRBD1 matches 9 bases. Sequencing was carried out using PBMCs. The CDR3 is CASSPSGQGLYEQYF. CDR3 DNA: TGTGCCAGCTCTCCGAGTGGACAGGGGTTGTACGAGCAGTACTTC.